This TCR beta chain is drawn from a study of T cells after yellow fever vaccination. Using its own MiXCR run on the 5' RACE reads, TCRdb lists one record per CDR3 protein. The table lists 550,000 to 750,000 distinct CDR3 sequences, roughly 13% of them singletons. This CDR3 is 9 amino acids long. V was trimmed by 2 bases and J by 8 bases, leaving 1 base between them. Germline CDR1 SQVTM, CDR2 ANQGSEA. V is TRBV29-1 and J is TRBJ2-1; D is ambiguous. The source was PBMCs, collected on the day of the yellow fever booster vaccination. The TCR originated in a man younger than 40 who received the YFV17D yellow fever vaccine. The CDR3 sequence is CSVEYEQFF. The DNA of the CDR3 is TGCAGCGTTGAATATGAGCAGTTCTTC.